Listed below are T cell receptor beta chains from one sample, sequenced in a study of cytomegalovirus exposure and HLA in healthy donors. Clones were sequenced by immunoSEQ multiplex PCR, and TCRdb holds only the in-frame ones, with some missing. Among approximately 91,000 clones, about 89% were seen once, and the ten largest hold 9.2%. The source material was PBMCs. These receptors were obtained from a man aged 25-40 years in good health and CMV-seropositive. CDR3s include the opening cysteine and the closing phenylalanine or tryptophan. The D gene is left open where the match is weak. Rows give clone size only sometimes, using once, few, many, or a class for an expanded clone.

TRBV27	once	TRBJ2-3	-	CASSSGTNPPITDTQYF	TGTGCCAGCAGTTCTGGGACAAATCCCCCCATCACAGATACGCAGTATTTT
TRBV6-5	-	TRBJ1-4	-	CASTKLGEDNEKLFF	TGTGCCAGCACCAAACTGGGGGAGGACAATGAAAAACTGTTTTTT
TRBV4-1	-	TRBJ2-5	TRBD2	CASSPSGLAGEEQYF	TGCGCCAGCAGCCCTTCGGGACTAGCGGGTGAAGAGCAGTACTTC
TRBV5-1	-	TRBJ1-1	-	CASSQTGSNTEAFF	TGCGCCAGCAGCCAGACAGGTTCCAACACTGAAGCTTTCTTT
TRBV9	-	TRBJ2-7	TRBD1	CASSPRGTGANEQYF	TGTGCCAGCAGCCCGAGGGGGACAGGGGCTAACGAGCAGTACTTC
TRBV5-5	few	TRBJ2-1	-	CASSLVEGYEFF	TGTGCCAGCAGCTTGGTAGAGGGATACGAATTCTTC
TRBV15	-	TRBJ2-2	-	CATSRGSSTGELFF	TGTGCCACCAGCAGAGGAAGTAGCACCGGGGAGCTGTTTTTT
TRBV12-5	-	TRBJ1-5	-	CASGFLEVNSNQPQHF	TGTGCTAGTGGTTTTTTGGAGGTTAATTCCAATCAGCCCCAGCATTTT
TRBV19	-	TRBJ1-2	-	CASSIRGAGYTF	TGTGCCAGTAGTATTCGTGGGGCTGGCTACACCTTC
TRBV18	-	TRBJ2-7	TRBD1	CASSPRTGLYEQYF	TGTGCCAGCTCACCAAGGACAGGGCTCTACGAGCAGTACTTC
TRBV19	-	TRBJ2-7	-	CASSPESRVQYF	TGTGCCAGTAGTCCTGAGTCTCGGGTGCAGTACTTC
TRBV19	once	TRBJ1-2	-	CASSTPRTGYGYTF	TGTGCCAGTAGTACCCCCCGTACAGGGTATGGCTACACCTTC
TRBV7-9	-	TRBJ2-2	TRBD1	CASSRTGGAGTGELFF	TGTGCCAGCAGCCGGACAGGGGGCGCAGGCACCGGGGAGCTGTTTTTT
TRBV28	-	TRBJ2-1	TRBD2	CASSSPAGSYNEQFF	TGTGCCAGCAGTTCCCCAGCGGGGTCCTACAATGAGCAGTTCTTC
TRBV5-4	-	TRBJ2-5	TRBD2	CASSVAGGRPSETQYF	TGTGCCAGCAGCGTAGCGGGGGGACGACCTTCGGAGACCCAGTACTTC
TRBV10-1	-	TRBJ1-5	-	CASGDREGQPQHF	TGCGCCAGCGGCGATAGGGAGGGTCAGCCCCAGCATTTT
TRBV7-9	few	TRBJ2-1	TRBD2	CASSIQGTGGVEQFF	TGTGCCAGCAGTATTCAGGGTACGGGAGGGGTTGAGCAGTTCTTC
TRBV18	-	TRBJ2-1	-	CASSPLNNEQFF	TGTGCCAGCTCACCACTAAACAATGAGCAGTTCTTC
TRBV28	-	TRBJ2-2	-	CASSLWAGLTGELFF	TGTGCCAGCAGTTTGTGGGCAGGGCTCACCGGGGAGCTGTTTTTT
TRBV4-2	-	TRBJ2-5	TRBD1	CASSGTAQETQYF	TGTGCCAGCAGTGGGACAGCCCAAGAGACCCAGTACTTC
TRBV2	-	TRBJ2-7	TRBD1	CASSDQAGGPYEQYF	TGTGCCAGCAGTGATCAGGCAGGGGGTCCCTACGAGCAGTACTTC
TRBV19	-	TRBJ1-2	TRBD1	CASSPGQGHYGYTF	TGTGCCAGTAGTCCGGGACAGGGACACTATGGCTACACCTTC
TRBV6-1	-	TRBJ2-3	TRBD1	CASSEAGTGAGYTQYF	TGTGCCAGCAGTGAGGCTGGGACAGGGGCCGGGTATACGCAGTATTTT
TRBV28	-	TRBJ1-5	-	CASINRGYSNQPQHF	TGTGCCAGCATTAACCGGGGTTACAGCAATCAGCCCCAGCATTTT
TRBV7-3	-	TRBJ2-2	-	CASSTGLSGELFF	TGTGCCAGCAGCACAGGACTATCCGGGGAGCTGTTTTTT
TRBV27	-	TRBJ2-7	-	CAIRRRLDEQYF	TGTGCCATTCGGAGAAGATTAGACGAGCAGTACTTC
TRBV11-2	-	TRBJ2-7	TRBD2	CASSLISGTSGTAPYEQYF	TGTGCCAGCAGCTTAATTTCCGGGACTAGCGGGACGGCGCCCTACGAGCAGTACTTC
TRBV27	-	TRBJ2-1	TRBD2	CASSLGLAGVTNEQFF	TGTGCCAGCAGTCTCGGACTAGCGGGAGTTACCAATGAGCAGTTCTTC
TRBV28	-	TRBJ2-3	-	CASSSGSGPSDTQYF	TGTGCCAGCAGTTCGGGATCCGGCCCTTCAGATACGCAGTATTTT
TRBV11-2	-	TRBJ2-2	TRBD1	CASSLGAGGTNTGELFF	TGTGCCAGCAGCCTGGGGGCAGGGGGAACGAACACCGGGGAGCTGTTTTTT
TRBV4-1	-	TRBJ1-1	-	CASRRGEDTEAFF	TGCGCCAGCAGACGAGGTGAGGACACTGAAGCTTTCTTT
TRBV27	once	TRBJ1-1	TRBD1	CASSIRQGYEAFF	TGTGCCAGCAGTATTCGACAGGGCTATGAAGCTTTCTTT
TRBV2	-	TRBJ1-4	-	CASRIQGQDNEKLFF	TGTGCCAGCAGGATACAGGGCCAGGATAATGAAAAACTGTTTTTT
TRBV28	-	TRBJ1-1	TRBD1	CASSESGTGGLTEAFF	TGTGCCAGCAGTGAGTCCGGGACAGGGGGCCTTACTGAAGCTTTCTTT
TRBV5-8	-	TRBJ2-7	-	CASSLDRREQYF	TGTGCCAGCAGCCTAGACAGGCGCGAGCAGTACTTC
TRBV10-3	-	TRBJ2-5	TRBD2	CAISAGTSGSLEQYF	TGTGCCATCAGTGCGGGGACTAGCGGGAGTTTAGAGCAGTACTTC
TRBV28	-	TRBJ1-1	-	CAIGASYTEAFF	TGTGCCATTGGGGCGTCGTACACTGAAGCTTTCTTT
TRBV5-1	-	TRBJ2-7	TRBD1	CASSSTNGTGGSYEQYF	TGCGCCAGCAGCTCCACGAATGGGACAGGGGGCTCCTACGAGCAGTACTTC
TRBV5-1	-	TRBJ1-5	-	CASSMTVNQPQHF	TGCGCCAGCAGTATGACAGTCAATCAGCCCCAGCATTTT
TRBV5-1	-	TRBJ2-3	-	CASSGLGQSDTQYF	TGCGCCAGCAGCGGCCTCGGACAGAGCGATACGCAGTATTTT
TRBV4-2	-	TRBJ2-2	TRBD1	CASSQQGARSGELFF	TGTGCCAGCAGCCAGCAGGGGGCGCGGTCCGGGGAGCTGTTTTTT
TRBV15	-	TRBJ2-4	TRBD2	CATSRDGGLAGVAKNIQYF	TGTGCCACCAGCAGAGATGGGGGACTAGCGGGAGTAGCCAAAAACATTCAGTACTTC
TRBV14	-	TRBJ2-1	-	CASSQQPGSKGFF	TGTGCCAGCAGCCAGCAACCGGGATCCAAGGGGTTCTTC
TRBV30	-	TRBJ2-1	-	CAWGLARPEQFF	TGTGCCTGGGGGCTAGCGAGACCTGAGCAGTTCTTC
TRBV28	-	TRBJ1-2	-	CASTLSRAQTGYTF	TGTGCCAGCACCCTAAGCAGGGCCCAGACGGGCTACACCTTC
TRBV29-1	-	TRBJ2-1	-	CSGGDVSYNEQFF	TGCAGCGGGGGGGACGTCTCCTACAATGAGCAGTTCTTC
TRBV23-1	-	TRBJ1-2	-	CASSPPGHAQANYGYTF	TGCGCCAGCAGTCCCCCGGGACATGCCCAAGCTAACTATGGCTACACCTTC
TRBV11-2	once	TRBJ2-1	TRBD2	CASSSKISGLAPYNEQFF	TGTGCCAGCAGCTCCAAAATCTCGGGACTAGCTCCCTACAATGAGCAGTTCTTC
TRBV27	-	TRBJ2-1	-	CASSLDRSGNEQFF	TGTGCCAGCAGTCTCGACAGGTCGGGTAATGAGCAGTTCTTC